This TCR beta chain appears in the sequencing data of a study of vaccination effects on CD4 cells after COVID-19. Whole-study context: It was a median of 72 days after the second dose that post-vaccine samples were obtained.

The assay was immunoSEQ multiplex PCR, and TCRdb's table has in-frame clones only and misses some. The table lists approximately 78,000 clones, around 81% of them singletons, with 1.2% in the top ten. The V and J ends lost 6 bases and 3 bases respectively, with 11 bases between them. Germline values: CDR1 MNHEY, CDR2 SVGAGI. The CDR3 runs to 13 residues. Turning to this clone: Its specificity is unknown.

CD4+ T cells specific for antigen were expanded with viral peptide pools by the ViraFEST assay before sequencing. Researchers isolated CD4+ T cells once about 11 days of culture had elapsed. Participants were given two doses of BNT162b2 or mRNA-1273 vaccine. The TCR comes from a human donor who received a COVID-19 vaccine. This sample comprised CD4+ T cells from PBMCs cultured with HCoV-229E spike peptides, obtained after COVID-19 vaccination. This rearrangement joins TRBV6-5 to TRBJ2-5; a possible D gene is TRBD2 (6 bases). The CDR3 bases are TGTGCCAGCAGGCGGGACCTAAAAGAGACCCAGTACTTC. Encoded protein: CASRRDLKETQYF.